A single TCR beta chain is shown here with its context. Its antigen is currently unknown. These data come from a study of blood T cells in healthy people across ages. Findings and caveats of the study: The percentage of naive T cells correlated strongly with TCR beta diversity.

Sample-barcoded 5' priming and a J-beta primer mix drove a second PCR of about 7 to 11 cycles. The template-switch adaptor was a 5' adaptor with 12 random nucleotides. It tagged each cDNA molecule. TCRdb processed the 5' RACE reads anew with MiXCR; each CDR3 protein has one entry. Altogether around 650,000 distinct CDR3 sequences are present, around 41% being singletons, with the ten largest covering about 30%. The CDR3 runs to 16 residues. In germline, CDR1 is SGHTA, CDR2 FQGNSA. Trimming removed 5 bases from V and 1 base from J; junction bases left unmatched: 9. Sequenced sample: blood. V gene TRBV7-2 combines with J gene TRBJ1-1; 8 bases are a match to TRBD1. The clonotype was recovered from a man older than 75 in good health. CDR3 residues: CASSPSAGTGNTEAFF. The CDR3, as DNA: TGTGCCAGCAGCCCCTCCGCCGGGACAGGGAACACTGAAGCTTTCTTT.